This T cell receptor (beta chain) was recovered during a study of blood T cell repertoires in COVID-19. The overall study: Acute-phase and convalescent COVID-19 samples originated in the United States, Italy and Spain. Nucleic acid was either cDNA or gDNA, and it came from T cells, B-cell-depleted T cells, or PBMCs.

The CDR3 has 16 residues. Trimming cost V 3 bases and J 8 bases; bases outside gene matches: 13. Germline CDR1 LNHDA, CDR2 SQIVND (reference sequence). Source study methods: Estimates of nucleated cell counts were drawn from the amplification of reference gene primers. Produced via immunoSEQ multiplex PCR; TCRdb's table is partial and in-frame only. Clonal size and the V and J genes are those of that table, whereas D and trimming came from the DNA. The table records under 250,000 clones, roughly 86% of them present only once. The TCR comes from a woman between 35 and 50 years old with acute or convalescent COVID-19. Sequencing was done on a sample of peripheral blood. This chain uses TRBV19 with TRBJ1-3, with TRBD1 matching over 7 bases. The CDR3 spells CASSIVRQGGGDTIYF. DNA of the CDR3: TGTGCCAGTAGTATTGTCCGACAGGGCGGCGGGGACACCATATATTTT.